The 23 T cell receptor beta chains below were found in one sample sequenced in a study of cytomegalovirus exposure and HLA in healthy donors. PCR used 60 Vbeta primers and 13 Jbeta primers. Sequencing used immunoSEQ multiplex PCR; TCRdb keeps in-frame clones, though not all of them. The sample yields roughly 40,000 clones, of which the top ten take up approximately 10%. Sequencing was done on a sample of PBMCs. All receptors derive from a man aged 40-55 years in good health and CMV-seropositive.

The chain links TRBV5-6 to TRBJ1-4; no definite D call. Germline CDR1 and CDR2: SGHDT and YYEEEE. Trimming shortened V by 4 bases and J by 4 bases, and 8 bases separated the two germline ends. CDR3 length equals 13 residues. The DNA of the CDR3 is TGTGCCAGCAGCCGGGAGTTTAATGAAAAACTGTTTTTT. Translating it yields CASSREFNEKLFF.

The V call is TRBV5-5, the J call TRBJ1-3, with 9 bases identical to TRBD1. This CDR3 spans 16 amino acids. V shed 4 bases and J 3 bases; nucleotides not matched to a gene: 8. Germline V gene lookup returns CDR1 SGHKS and CDR2 YYEKEE (reference sequence). The CDR3 coding sequence is TGTGCCAGCAGCGGGGGGACAGGGCTTTTTGGAAACACCATATATTTT. Translation gives CASSGGTGLFGNTIYF.

The rearrangement joins TRBV2 to TRBJ2-1, with 12 bases that match TRBD1. CDR1 is SNHLY, CDR2 FYNNEI, per germline. V was pared by 6 bases and J by 7 bases, with 10 bases of the junction left unmatched. This CDR3 has 16 residues. CDR3 sequence (DNA): TGTGCCAGCAGCTCCGGGACAGGGGGCCTTTGGAATGAGCAGTTCTTC. Translated, it gives CASSSGTGGLWNEQFF.

The CDR3 loop reads CASSLRPSAFYNEQFF. CDR3 coding DNA: TGTGCCAGCAGCTTACGTCCTAGCGCTTTTTACAATGAGCAGTTCTTC. The rearrangement uses TRBV7-8 and TRBJ2-1; D perhaps matches TRBD2 (6 bases). Germline-derived CDR1 and CDR2 are SGHVS and FQNEAQ. The CDR3 spans 16 residues. V dropped 2 bases and J dropped 4 bases, with 15 bases sitting between them.

The chain recombines TRBV5-4 with TRBJ2-5, with 8 bases lining up with TRBD1. Germline-derived CDR1 and CDR2 are SGHNT and YYREEE (reference sequence). There are 14 residues in the CDR3. V dropped 2 bases and J dropped 2; count of bases not matched to a gene: 2. CDR3 in DNA: TGTGCCAGCAGCTTCGGACAGGGACAAGAGACCCAGTACTTC. Its protein product is CASSFGQGQETQYF.

V and J are TRBV5-1 and TRBJ1-2; D gene unclear. CDR3 length: 15 residues. Germline V gives CDR1 SGHRS, CDR2 YFSETQ. With 3 bases removed from V and 6 bases from J, the gap between germline ends came to 18 bases. The CDR3 region is CASSSPNGVRDGYTF. The CDR3 DNA reads as TGCGCCAGCAGCTCCCCAAACGGGGTAAGGGATGGCTACACCTTC.

The genes are TRBV4-1 and TRBJ2-5; D is ambiguous. Trimming took 4 bases from V and 4 from J, leaving 16 bases between them. Germline V gene lookup returns CDR1 MGHRA and CDR2 YSYEKL. The CDR3 consists of 15 residues. Here the CDR3 reads CASSREGSWRETQYF. DNA of the CDR3: TGCGCCAGCAGCCGCGAAGGCTCCTGGAGAGAGACCCAGTACTTC.

J is TRBJ2-7 and V is TRBV6-5; 7 bases agree with TRBD1. J gave up 4 bases and V 8 bases, and 2 bases lay outside the gene matches. The CDR3 is 11 amino acids. CDR1 is MNHEY and CDR2 is SVGAGI in the germline V gene. The CDR3 sequence: CASGTEYEQYF. The CDR3 DNA is TGTGCCAGCGGGACAGAATACGAGCAGTACTTC.

This rearrangement joins TRBV7-2 to TRBJ1-1, with unresolved D. Trimming left V 1 base short and J 5 bases short, with 11 bases between. The CDR3 sequence is 14 residues long. Per the germline V gene, CDR1 is SGHTA and CDR2 is FQGNSA. CDR3 protein: CASSLDGGRTEAFF. CDR3 nucleotide sequence: TGTGCCAGCAGCTTAGATGGTGGCAGGACTGAAGCTTTCTTT.

V and J are TRBV15 and TRBJ2-7; TRBD2 is a possible D gene (6 bases). V was clipped by 2 bases and J by 2 bases, with 13 bases between them. CDR3 length: 15 residues. Per germline, CDR1 LNHNV and CDR2 YYDKDF (reference sequence). In DNA, the CDR3 is TGTGCCACCAGCAGACCATACGGCGGGGCCTACGAGCAGTACTTC. It encodes CATSRPYGGAYEQYF.

V and J are TRBV29-1 and TRBJ1-1; D uncertain. Between the trimmed V and J ends, which lost 3 bases and 10 bases, there was a span of 9 bases. The CDR3 is made up of 10 amino acids. Per germline, CDR1 SQVTM and CDR2 ANQGSEA. CDR3 amino acids: CSVELRSAFF. The CDR3 coding sequence is TGCAGCGTTGAGCTCCGGTCAGCTTTCTTT.

The J gene is TRBJ1-2, the V gene TRBV2; D unclear. V shed 6 bases and J shed 4 bases, with 12 bases lying between them. The CDR3 consists of 13 residues. Per the germline V gene, CDR1 is SNHLY and CDR2 is FYNNEI. The CDR3, as DNA: TGTGCCAGCAGGACCCCGGGGAGCTATGGCTACACCTTC. Protein: CASRTPGSYGYTF.

This chain joins TRBV19 and TRBJ2-1; D is undetermined. V was clipped by 5 bases and J by 5 bases, with 13 bases between them. The germline CDR1 and CDR2 sequences are LNHDA and SQIVND (reference sequence). CDR3 length: 14 residues. The CDR3 coding sequence is TGTGCCAGTAGTGCCCCCCTAGGAGACAATGAGCAGTTCTTC. Protein product: CASSAPLGDNEQFF.

J is TRBJ2-5 and V is TRBV9; 7 bases match TRBD2. The germline CDR1 and CDR2 sequences are SGDLS and YYNGEE. The CDR3 loop spans 15 amino acids. The junction had 7 bases not matched to a gene; V was cut back by 0 bases and J by 5 bases. CDR3 sequence reads: CASSVVGQGGETQYF. The CDR3 bases are TGTGCCAGCAGCGTAGTAGGGCAGGGAGGGGAGACCCAGTACTTC.

This sequence joins TRBV18 and TRBJ1-5; TRBD1 matches 10 bases. Unmatched junction bases numbered 3, after V lost 5 bases and J lost 5 bases. Germline V gene data show CDR1 as KGHSH and CDR2 as LQKENI. CDR3 length: 14 amino acids. The CDR3 DNA reads as TGTGCCAGCTCAACCGGGACAGGGGATCAGCCCCAGCATTTT. It specifies CASSTGTGDQPQHF.

This chain uses TRBV27 with TRBJ2-7; possibly TRBD1 for D (6 bases). Germline values: CDR1 MNHEY, CDR2 SMNVEV (reference sequence). The CDR3 extends over 16 amino acids. The V end was cut by 5 bases, the J end by 7 bases, with 24 bases between. The chain's CDR3 is CASSKNPGQLPKEQYF. CDR3 nucleotides: TGTGCCAGCAGTAAAAACCCGGGACAACTCCCTAAGGAGCAGTACTTC.

The chain carries TRBV18 and TRBJ2-7, with D hard to call. Trimming left V 6 bases short and J 6 bases short, with 12 bases between. Per germline, CDR1 KGHSH and CDR2 LQKENI. The CDR3 has 12 residues. In DNA, the CDR3 is TGTGCCAGCTCGCCCCGGAGTGCCGAGCAGTACTTC. Amino acid sequence: CASSPRSAEQYF.

This rearrangement joins TRBV29-1 to TRBJ2-7, with D unresolved. CDR3 length: 10 residues. The germline V and J ends were trimmed by 6 bases and 5 bases, with 8 bases remaining between them. Germline V gives CDR1 SQVTM, CDR2 ANQGSEA. The CDR3 region is CSVESDEQYF. The CDR3 nucleotides are TGCAGCGTCGAAAGCGACGAGCAGTACTTC.

The chain employs TRBV5-4 and TRBJ2-7; 11 nucleotides line up with TRBD1. Germline lookup yields CDR1 SGHNT and CDR2 YYREEE (reference sequence). V trimming: 0 bases; J trimming: 3 bases; junction bases outside the gene matches: 2. The CDR3 length is 15 residues. CDR3 amino acids: CASSLGGTGGYEQYF. CDR3 in DNA: TGTGCCAGCAGCTTGGGCGGGACAGGGGGCTACGAGCAGTACTTC.

The chain employs TRBV14 and TRBJ1-1; 7 nucleotides align to TRBD1. With V trimmed by 5 bases and J by 0 bases, 6 bases remained unmatched. The CDR3 spans 15 residues. The germline gives CDR1 SGHDN, CDR2 FVKESK. In DNA form, the CDR3 reads TGTGCCAGCAGCAGACGACAGGGTGTGAACACTGAAGCTTTCTTT. Translating gives CASSRRQGVNTEAFF. The full variable domain, in which reference TRBV14 and TRBJ1-1 provide the parts outside the CDR3, is EAGVTQFPSHSVIEKGQTVTLRCDPISGHDNLYWYRRVMGKEIKFLLHFVKESKQDESGMPNNRFLAERTGGTYSTLKVQPAELEDSGVYFCASSRRQGVNTEAFFGQGTRLTVV.

V gene TRBV5-1 combines with J gene TRBJ2-7, with TRBD1 identical over 11 bases. The V gene's germline CDR1 is SGHRS and CDR2 YFSETQ. CDR3 size: 15 residues. With 1 base clipped from V and 3 bases from J, the junction kept 3 bases outside the gene matches. The CDR3, as DNA: TGCGCCAGCAGCTTGCTGGGACAGGGGGGCTACGAGCAGTACTTC. Protein product: CASSLLGQGGYEQYF.

The V and J genes are TRBV30 and TRBJ2-7, with a tentative D call TRBD2 (6 bases). Per germline, CDR1 GTSNPN and CDR2 SVGIG (reference sequence). V was pared by 4 bases and J by 3 bases, with 19 bases between. This CDR3 has 15 amino acids. CDR3 loop: CAWTSGTGTDYEQYF. DNA for the CDR3: TGTGCCTGGACCTCCGGGACTGGGACTGACTACGAGCAGTACTTC.

The chain links TRBV5-1 to TRBJ2-5; D unclear. The CDR3 length is 14 residues. CDR1 is SGHRS and CDR2 is YFSETQ in the germline V gene. Trimming cost V 0 bases and J 1 base, with 7 bases left between them. As DNA, the CDR3 is TGCGCCAGCAGCTTGGATGGCGGCCAAGAGACCCAGTACTTC. It encodes CASSLDGGQETQYF.